These 16 T cell receptor beta chains share one sample of origin, sequenced in a study of tumor-infiltrating lymphocytes in primary liver carcinoma. Using a constant-region primer together with ProtoScript II reverse transcriptase, TCR beta cDNA was made from roughly 500 ng of total RNA. Three nested multiplex PCR rounds, a slightly modified ARM-PCR, produced the libraries for TCR beta. Two initial PCR rounds of roughly 10 cycles each paired TRBV1-TRBV30 forward primers with a C-beta reverse primer. TCRdb redid the calling of the multiplex PCR reads with MiXCR, one entry per CDR3 protein. Here the sample spans about 84,000 distinct CDR3 sequences, around 70% being singletons. Without any cell sorting, roughly 20-30 mg of bulk tissue yielded co-extracted RNA and DNA. Material: liver tumor tissue from sampling region 1. Indicated subset: tumor region T1, superior pole. The receptors come from a man aged 35 to 55 with primary liver carcinoma and hepatitis B virus infection.

As concerns this clonotype: A read error may account for a junction end that differs from germline. CDR3 loop: CDSSYAPGSGGYTF. Written as DNA, the CDR3 is TGTGACAGCAGTTACGCCCCTGGGTCAGGAGGCTACACCTTC. The rearrangement uses TRBV6-5 and TRBJ1-2; D is unresolved. The V gene's germline CDR1 is MNHEY and CDR2 SVGAGI. This CDR3 has 14 amino acids.

This clonotype was detected only once. A junction boundary mismatches the germline segment, possibly from a read error. The chain combines TRBV29-1 with TRBJ2-3; TRBD2 matches 8 bases. The germline CDR1 and CDR2 sequences are SQVTM and ANQGSEA. The CDR3 loop spans 15 amino acids. This CDR3 reads CSVGPTGGHTYTQYF. The CDR3 DNA reads TGCAGCGTTGGGCCCACGGGGGGGCACACATATACACAGTATTTT.

Only a few counts were recorded for this clonotype. The chain is built from TRBV20-1 and TRBJ1-1; D gene ambiguous. The V and J ends lost 4 bases and 6 bases respectively, with 18 bases between them. The germline gives CDR1 DFQATT, CDR2 SNEGSKA (reference sequence). This CDR3 is built from 14 residues. CDR3 nucleotide sequence: TGCAGTGCTACCTGGACCTTGGGGTCCCCTGAAGCTTTCTTT. Encoded protein: CSATWTLGSPEAFF.

This clonotype was observed a few times. Given a much more abundant clone one base away, this may be a read error. This sequence joins TRBV6-5 and TRBJ2-3; a possible D gene is TRBD2 (6 bases). Germline V gives CDR1 MNHEY, CDR2 SVGAGI. This CDR3 is 17 amino acids long. The chain's CDR3 is CANSYSTGDSRTDTQYF. In nucleotides, the CDR3 is TGTGCCAACAGTTACTCGACCGGGGACTCTCGCACAGATACGCAGTATTTT.

Comments on this clonotype: A much larger clone lies one base from this, so it may be a read error. This rearrangement joins TRBV5-1 to TRBJ2-4; TRBD1 might be the D (5 bases). The CDR3 extends over 14 amino acids. Germline loops: CDR1 SGHRS, CDR2 YFSETQ. CDR3 loop: CASGFGQGENIQYF. DNA of the CDR3: TGCGCCAGCGGCTTCGGTCAGGGCGAAAACATTCAGTACTTC.

J is TRBJ2-1 and V is TRBV6-1; D perhaps matches TRBD2 (6 bases). V was shortened by 5 bases and J by 4 bases, with 15 bases between the two germline ends. Germline V lookup: CDR1 MNHNS, CDR2 SASEGT. The CDR3 extends over 15 amino acids. This CDR3 reads CASSKVRGLYNEQFF. The DNA for the CDR3 is TGTGCCAGCAGTAAAGTAAGGGGACTTTACAATGAGCAGTTCTTC.

As regards this clonotype: Without the conserved terminal phenylalanine or tryptophan, this CDR3 likely stems from a read error. The limits of the CDR3 on the DNA are not certain, so only TCRdb's listed CDR3 is given. The chain has TRBV6-6 and TRBJ1-1; the table calls TRBD1, which could not be checked here. CDR1 and CDR2 (germline): MNHNY, SVGAGI (reference sequence). Ends included, the CDR3 has 15 residues. The CDR3 loop reads CASSPRTVMNTEASL.

Worth noting for this clonotype: Germline and junction disagree at one end, which may indicate a read error. The chain is built from TRBV29-1 and TRBJ1-2; no reliable D call. CDR3 length: 15 amino acids. Germline lookup yields CDR1 SQVTM and CDR2 ANQGSEA. The CDR3 loop reads CSVEVQAKLSYGYTF. The CDR3, as DNA: TGCAGCGTTGAGGTTCAAGCGAAACTTAGCTATGGTTACACCTTC.

This clonotype has only a few counts. A read error is possible here, since a much larger clone lies one base away. This CDR3 fails to terminate in the conserved phenylalanine or tryptophan, so it likely reflects a read error. DNA for the CDR3: TGTGCCAGCAGCTTACCAAAGACATACCAAGAGACCCAGTACTTA. Translating gives CASSLPKTYQETQYL. The chain links TRBV5-5 to TRBJ2-5; D not certain. V was clipped by 2 bases and J by 0 bases, with 11 bases between them. There are 15 residues in the CDR3. Per the germline V gene, CDR1 is SGHKS and CDR2 is YYEKEE (reference sequence).

This clonotype came up a few times. The junction shows a germline mismatch at one end, possibly a read error. V usage is TRBV4-2 and J usage is TRBJ2-7; 10 bases fit TRBD2. The CDR3 contains 18 residues. Germline values: CDR1 LGHNA, CDR2 YNFKEQ. The CDR3 region is CAGSREVASGRVPYEQYF. CDR3 sequence (DNA): TGTGCCGGCAGCCGAGAGGTCGCGAGCGGGAGGGTACCCTACGAGCAGTACTTC.

The chain joins TRBV11-2 to TRBJ2-2; D gene ambiguous. Looked up from germline, CDR1 is SGHAT and CDR2 is FQNNGV. Trimming removed 3 bases at V and 3 bases at J, with 11 bases between. The CDR3 length is 15 residues. CDR3 bases: TGTGCCAGCAGCTTGACAATTTCGGACACCGGGGAGCTGTTTTTT. As protein: CASSLTISDTGELFF.

This clonotype was picked up a small number of times. The chain combines TRBV6-1 with TRBJ2-1; 8 bases match TRBD2. Germline V gene lookup returns CDR1 MNHNS and CDR2 SASEGT. The CDR3 has 13 amino acids. V shed 1 base, J shed 16 bases, and the junction held 9 bases outside the gene matches. The chain's CDR3 is CASSEDGREGSFF. The DNA of the CDR3 is TGTGCCAGCAGTGAAGACGGGAGGGAGGGTTCTTTCTTC.

Details on this clonotype: The final CDR3 position lacks the conserved phenylalanine or tryptophan, pointing to a likely read error. The chain has TRBV29-1 and TRBJ2-6, with D possibly matching TRBD1 (6 bases). Germline V gives CDR1 SQVTM, CDR2 ANQGSEA. This CDR3 spans 14 amino acids. Written as DNA, the CDR3 is TGCATCGTTGCTACAGGGACCGGGGCCAACGTCCTGACTCTC. This codes for CIVATGTGANVLTL.

This clonotype occurred once. The junction does not match germline at one end; this may be a read error. The chain has TRBV4-1 and TRBJ2-3, with D maybe TRBD2 (6 bases). This CDR3 contains 13 residues. Per germline, CDR1 MGHRA and CDR2 YSYEKL. The CDR3: CTSSPRGTGTQYF. The CDR3 nucleotides are TGCACCAGCAGCCCGCGGGGCACAGGTACGCAGTATTTT.

About this clonotype itself: This CDR3 fails to terminate in the conserved phenylalanine or tryptophan, so it likely reflects a read error. J is TRBJ2-1 and V is TRBV7-9; TRBD2 matches 8 bases. In germline, CDR1 is SEHNR, CDR2 FQNEAQ (reference sequence). The CDR3 length is 15 residues. This CDR3 is CASSLPGSGANGQFL. The CDR3 DNA reads as TGTGCCAGCAGCCTCCCGGGTAGCGGGGCAAATGGGCAGTTCCTC.

This clonotype came up many times. The chain carries TRBV28 and TRBJ2-1, with 7 bases lining up with TRBD2. The CDR3 extends over 16 amino acids. V trimming: 5 bases; J trimming: 7 bases; junction bases outside the gene matches: 14. Germline lookup yields CDR1 MDHEN and CDR2 SYDVKM. In DNA, the CDR3 is TGTGCCAGCAGTCCGTGGTCGCGGGAGAGGAGGAATGAGCAGTTCTTC. Its translation is CASSPWSRERRNEQFF.